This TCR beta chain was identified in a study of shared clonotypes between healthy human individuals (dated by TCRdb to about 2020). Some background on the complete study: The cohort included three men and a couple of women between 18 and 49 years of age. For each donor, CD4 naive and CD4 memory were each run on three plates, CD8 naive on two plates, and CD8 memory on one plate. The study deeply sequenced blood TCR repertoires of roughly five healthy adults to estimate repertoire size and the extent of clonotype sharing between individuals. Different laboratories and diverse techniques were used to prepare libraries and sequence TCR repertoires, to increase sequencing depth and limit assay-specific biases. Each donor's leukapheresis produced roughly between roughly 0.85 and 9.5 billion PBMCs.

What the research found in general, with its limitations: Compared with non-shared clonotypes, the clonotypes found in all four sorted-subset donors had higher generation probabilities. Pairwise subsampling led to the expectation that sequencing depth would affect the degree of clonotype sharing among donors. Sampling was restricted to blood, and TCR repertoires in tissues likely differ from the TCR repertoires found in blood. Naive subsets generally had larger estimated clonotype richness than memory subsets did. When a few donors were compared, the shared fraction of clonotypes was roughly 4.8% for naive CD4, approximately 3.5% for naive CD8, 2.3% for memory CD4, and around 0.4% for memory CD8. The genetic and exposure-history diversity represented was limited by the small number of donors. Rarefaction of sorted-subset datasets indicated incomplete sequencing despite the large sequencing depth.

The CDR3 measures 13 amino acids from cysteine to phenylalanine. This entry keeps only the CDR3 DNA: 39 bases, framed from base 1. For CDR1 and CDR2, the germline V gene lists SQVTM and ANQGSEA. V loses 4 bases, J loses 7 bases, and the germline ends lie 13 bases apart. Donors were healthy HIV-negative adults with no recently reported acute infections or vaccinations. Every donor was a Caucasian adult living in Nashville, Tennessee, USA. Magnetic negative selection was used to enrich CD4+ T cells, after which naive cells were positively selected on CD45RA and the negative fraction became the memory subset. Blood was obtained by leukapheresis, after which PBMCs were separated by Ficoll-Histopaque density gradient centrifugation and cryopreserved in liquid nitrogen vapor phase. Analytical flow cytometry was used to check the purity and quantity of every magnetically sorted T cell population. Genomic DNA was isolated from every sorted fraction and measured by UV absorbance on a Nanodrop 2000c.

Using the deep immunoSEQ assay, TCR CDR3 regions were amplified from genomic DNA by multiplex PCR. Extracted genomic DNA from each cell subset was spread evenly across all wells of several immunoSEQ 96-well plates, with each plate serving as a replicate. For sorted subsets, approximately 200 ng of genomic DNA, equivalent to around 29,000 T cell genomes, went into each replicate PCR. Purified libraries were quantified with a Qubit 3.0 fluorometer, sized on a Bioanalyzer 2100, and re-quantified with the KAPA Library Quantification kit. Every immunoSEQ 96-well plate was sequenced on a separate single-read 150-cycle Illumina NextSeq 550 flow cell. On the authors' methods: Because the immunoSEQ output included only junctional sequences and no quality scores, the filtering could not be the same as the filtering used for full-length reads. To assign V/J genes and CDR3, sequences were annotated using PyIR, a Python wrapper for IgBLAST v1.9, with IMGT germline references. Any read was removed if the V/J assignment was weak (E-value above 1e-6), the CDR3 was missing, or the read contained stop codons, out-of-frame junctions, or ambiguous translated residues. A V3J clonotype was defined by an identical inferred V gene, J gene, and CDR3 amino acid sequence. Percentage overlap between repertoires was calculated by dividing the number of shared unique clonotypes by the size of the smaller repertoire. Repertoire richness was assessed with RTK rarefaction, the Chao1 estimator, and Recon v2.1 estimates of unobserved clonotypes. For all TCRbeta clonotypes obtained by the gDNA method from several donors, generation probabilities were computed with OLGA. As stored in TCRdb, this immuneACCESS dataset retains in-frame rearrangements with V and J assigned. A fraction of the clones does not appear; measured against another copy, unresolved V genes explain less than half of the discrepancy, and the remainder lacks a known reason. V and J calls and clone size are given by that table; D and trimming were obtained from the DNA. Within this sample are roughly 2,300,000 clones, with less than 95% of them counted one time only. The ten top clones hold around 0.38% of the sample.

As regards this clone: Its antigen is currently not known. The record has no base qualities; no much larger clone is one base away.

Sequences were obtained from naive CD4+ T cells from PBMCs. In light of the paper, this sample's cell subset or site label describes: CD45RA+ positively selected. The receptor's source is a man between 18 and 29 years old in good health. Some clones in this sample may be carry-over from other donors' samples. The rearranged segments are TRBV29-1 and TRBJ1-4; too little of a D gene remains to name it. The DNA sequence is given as TGCAGCGTTGGCCTCCGGCCGGGTGAAAAACTGTTTTTT. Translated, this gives CSVGLRPGEKLFF. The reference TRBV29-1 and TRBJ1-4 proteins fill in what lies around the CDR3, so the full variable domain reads SAVISQKPSRDICQRGTSLTIQCQVDSQVTMMFWYRQQPGQSLTLIATANQGSEATYESGFVIDKFPISRPNLTFSTLTVSNMSPEDSSIYLCSVGLRPGEKLFFGSGTQLSVL.